The present entry profiles one TCR beta chain with its context. Its antigen is unidentified. This sample is drawn from a study of T cells in localized non-small cell lung cancer. The study, taken as a whole, reports: Of the top 100 tumor clones, median roughly 55 were in adjacent lung, some 30 among its top 100. Maximal T cell clonality occurred in uninvolved adjacent lung, with tumor ranking below it. It remains possible that heterogeneity exists, since only one tumor region was sequenced. Those with higher blood T cell density had longer overall survival.

CDR3 size: 15 residues. Per the germline V gene, CDR1 is MDHEN and CDR2 is SYDVKM. V was clipped by 5 bases and J by 1 base, with 14 bases between them. The assay was immunoSEQ multiplex PCR, and TCRdb's table has in-frame clones only and misses some. The sample has 26,000 or so clones; around nine tenths are singletons. The sequence was collected from a female donor older than 55 with stage II squamous cell lung carcinoma. The rearrangement joins TRBV28 to TRBJ1-1, with D possibly matching TRBD1 (5 bases). The source was peripheral blood, collected before any cancer treatment. The CDR3: CASSRGDLPNTEAFF. Here the CDR3 DNA reads TGTGCCAGCAGTCGGGGGGACCTACCGAACACTGAAGCTTTCTTT.